This TCR beta chain was obtained from a study of T cells in Graves' hyperthyroidism and ophthalmopathy. Study observations and caveats: A model using 13 V-J features told ophthalmopathy apart from stable hyperthyroidism.

Per germline, CDR1 SEHNR and CDR2 FQNEAQ (reference sequence). V lost 3 bases and J lost 3, with 9 bases in between. This CDR3 has 13 amino acids. This clonotype has just a few counts. The antigen is unknown. One base away lies a much larger clone, so this may be a sequencing read error. What was amplified from RNA transcripts were TCR beta CDR3 regions. A first-round RT-PCR of the TCR CDR3 used the HTBI primer set. Using its own MiXCR run on the multiplex PCR reads, TCRdb lists one record per CDR3 protein. Seen here are over 150,000 distinct CDR3 sequences, more than 15% observed once, and the top ten hold around 29%. Clinical symptoms, serum thyroxine, TRAb, thyroid ultrasound and orbital computed tomography informed diagnoses.

The gene calls are TRBV7-9 and TRBJ2-7, with D uncertain. This sequence was found in a woman aged 45-60 years with Graves' hyperthyroidism. Sample: blood. CDR3 region: CASSFPVRYEQYF. CDR3 sequence (DNA): TGTGCCAGCAGCTTTCCCGTGCGCTACGAGCAGTACTTC.